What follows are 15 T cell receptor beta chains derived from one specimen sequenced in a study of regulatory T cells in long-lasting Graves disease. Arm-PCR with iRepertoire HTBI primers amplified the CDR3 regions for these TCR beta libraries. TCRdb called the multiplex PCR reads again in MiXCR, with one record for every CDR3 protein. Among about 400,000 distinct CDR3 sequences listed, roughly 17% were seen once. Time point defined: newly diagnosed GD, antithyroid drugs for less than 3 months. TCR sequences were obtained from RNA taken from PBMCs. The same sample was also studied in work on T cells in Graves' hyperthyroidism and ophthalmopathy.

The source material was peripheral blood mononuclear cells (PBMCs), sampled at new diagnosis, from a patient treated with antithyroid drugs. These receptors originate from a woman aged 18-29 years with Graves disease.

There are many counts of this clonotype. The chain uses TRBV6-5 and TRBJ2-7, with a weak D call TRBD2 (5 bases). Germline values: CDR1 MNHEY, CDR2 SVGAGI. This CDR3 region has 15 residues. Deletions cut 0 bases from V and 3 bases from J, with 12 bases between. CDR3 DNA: TGTGCCAGCAGTTACTCGATCGGGAATCGCTACGAGCAGTACTTC. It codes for CASSYSIGNRYEQYF.

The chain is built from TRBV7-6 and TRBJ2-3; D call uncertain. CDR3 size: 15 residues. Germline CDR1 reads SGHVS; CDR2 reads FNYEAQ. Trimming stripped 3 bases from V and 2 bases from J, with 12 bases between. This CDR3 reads CASSLGSSSTDTQYF. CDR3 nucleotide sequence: TGTGCCAGCAGCTTGGGGTCGTCGTCCACAGATACGCAGTATTTT.

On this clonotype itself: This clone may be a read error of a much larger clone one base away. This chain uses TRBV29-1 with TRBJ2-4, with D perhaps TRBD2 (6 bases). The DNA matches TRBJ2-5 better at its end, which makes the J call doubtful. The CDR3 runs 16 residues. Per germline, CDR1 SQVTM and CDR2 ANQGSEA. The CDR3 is CSVSGGRTLAIETQYF. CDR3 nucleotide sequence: TGCAGCGTTTCTGGTGGGAGGACCCTTGCCATCGAGACCCAGTACTTC.

This chain's CDR3 is CASSIAGGRATGANVLTF. The DNA for the CDR3 is TGTGCCAGTAGTATAGCCGGGGGGAGAGCTACTGGGGCCAACGTCCTGACTTTC. The chain uses TRBV19 and TRBJ2-6, with 7 bases aligning to TRBD2. Germline V gene lookup returns CDR1 LNHDA and CDR2 SQIVND (reference sequence). The ends lost 1 base at V and 2 bases at J; junction bases unmatched: 8. The CDR3 contains 18 residues.

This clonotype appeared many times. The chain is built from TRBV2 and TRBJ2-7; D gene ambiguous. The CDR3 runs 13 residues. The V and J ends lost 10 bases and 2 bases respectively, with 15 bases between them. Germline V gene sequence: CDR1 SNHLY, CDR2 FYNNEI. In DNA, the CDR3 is TGTGCCACCTCCCGAAGCCCCACCTACGAGCAGTACTTC. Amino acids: CATSRSPTYEQYF.

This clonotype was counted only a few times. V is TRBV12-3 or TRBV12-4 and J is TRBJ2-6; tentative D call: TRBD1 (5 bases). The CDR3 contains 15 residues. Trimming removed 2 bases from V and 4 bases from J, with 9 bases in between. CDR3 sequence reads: CASSLQGPGANVLTF. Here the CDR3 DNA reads TGTGCCAGCAGTTTACAGGGCCCAGGGGCCAACGTCCTGACTTTC.

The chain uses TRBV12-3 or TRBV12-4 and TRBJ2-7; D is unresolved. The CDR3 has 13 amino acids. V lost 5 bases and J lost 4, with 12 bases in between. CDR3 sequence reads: CASSKLLGYEQYF. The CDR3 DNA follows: TGTGCCAGCAGTAAACTTTTAGGTTACGAGCAGTACTTC.

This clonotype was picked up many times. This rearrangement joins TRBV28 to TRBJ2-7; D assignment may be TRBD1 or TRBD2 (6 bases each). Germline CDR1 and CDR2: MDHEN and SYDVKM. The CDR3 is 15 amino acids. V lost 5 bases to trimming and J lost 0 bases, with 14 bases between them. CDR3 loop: CASSPGDKSSYEQYF. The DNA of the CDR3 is TGTGCCAGCAGTCCGGGGGACAAGAGCTCCTACGAGCAGTACTTC.

DNA for the CDR3: TGTGCCAGCAGTGAATGGGTGGGGGCCTACGAGCAGTACTTC. Translated, it gives CASSEWVGAYEQYF. The chain joins TRBV6-1 to TRBJ2-7; the D gene could be TRBD1 or TRBD2 (5 bases each). CDR3 size: 14 residues. Germline CDR1 and CDR2: MNHNS and SASEGT. The germline V and J ends were trimmed by 2 bases and 2 bases, with 10 bases remaining between them.

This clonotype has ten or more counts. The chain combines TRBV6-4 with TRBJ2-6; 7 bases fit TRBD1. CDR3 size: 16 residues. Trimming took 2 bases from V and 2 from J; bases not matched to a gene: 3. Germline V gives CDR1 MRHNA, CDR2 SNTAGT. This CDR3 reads CASSDQGGAGANVLTF. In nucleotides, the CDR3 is TGTGCCAGCAGTGACCAAGGGGGCGCTGGGGCCAACGTCCTGACTTTC.

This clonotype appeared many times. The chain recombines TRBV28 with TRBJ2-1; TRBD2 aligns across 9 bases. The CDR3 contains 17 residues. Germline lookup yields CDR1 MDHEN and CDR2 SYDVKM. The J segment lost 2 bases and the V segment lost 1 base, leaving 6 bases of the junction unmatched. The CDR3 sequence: CASSLYLSGGTYNEQFF. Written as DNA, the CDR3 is TGTGCCAGCAGTTTATATCTTAGCGGGGGTACCTACAATGAGCAGTTCTTC. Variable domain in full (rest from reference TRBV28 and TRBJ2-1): DVKVTQSSRYLVKRTGEKVFLECVQDMDHENMFWYRQDPGLGLRLIYFSYDVKMKEKGDIPEGYSVSREKKERFSLILESASTNQTSMYLCASSLYLSGGTYNEQFFGPGTRLTVL.

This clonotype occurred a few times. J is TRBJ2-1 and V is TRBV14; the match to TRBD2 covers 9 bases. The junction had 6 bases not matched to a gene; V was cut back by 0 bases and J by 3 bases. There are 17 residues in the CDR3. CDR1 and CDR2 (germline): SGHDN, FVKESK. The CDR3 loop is CASSQDRAGGGYNEQFF. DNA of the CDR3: TGTGCCAGCAGCCAAGATCGGGCGGGAGGGGGCTACAATGAGCAGTTCTTC.

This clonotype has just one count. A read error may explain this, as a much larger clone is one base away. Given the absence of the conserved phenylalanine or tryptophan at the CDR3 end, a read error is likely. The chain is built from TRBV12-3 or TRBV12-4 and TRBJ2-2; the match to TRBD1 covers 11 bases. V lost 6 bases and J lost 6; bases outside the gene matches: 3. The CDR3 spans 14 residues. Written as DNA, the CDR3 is TGTGCCAGCAGCAGGACAGGGGGCCCCGGGGAGCTGTTTTCT. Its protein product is CASSRTGGPGELFS.

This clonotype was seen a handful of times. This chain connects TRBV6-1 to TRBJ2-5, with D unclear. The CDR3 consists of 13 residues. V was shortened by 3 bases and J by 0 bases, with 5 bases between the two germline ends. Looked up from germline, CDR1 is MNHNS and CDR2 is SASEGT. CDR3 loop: CASSDGNQETQYF. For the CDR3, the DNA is TGTGCCAGCAGTGACGGAAACCAAGAGACCCAGTACTTC.

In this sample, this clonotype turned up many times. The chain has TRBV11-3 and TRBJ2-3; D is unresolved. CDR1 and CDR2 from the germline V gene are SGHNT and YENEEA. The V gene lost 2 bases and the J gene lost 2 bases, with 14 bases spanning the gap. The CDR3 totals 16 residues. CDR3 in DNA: TGTGCCAGCAGCTTATCCCGGCAGACCCCCACAGATACGCAGTATTTT. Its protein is CASSLSRQTPTDTQYF.